This T cell receptor beta chain was identified in a study of blood T cell repertoires in COVID-19. Study context: The cDNA or gDNA used as material had been derived from T cells, B-cell-depleted T cells, or PBMCs.

As originally analysed: Amplification from reference gene primers served as the basis for estimated nucleated cell counts. TCRdb keeps only in-frame clones here, not all; method: immunoSEQ multiplex PCR. The D gene and trimming were derived from the DNA, and the V and J assignments and clone size from that table. The sample has some 150,000 clones; about 85% are singletons. Patients of the Seattle cohort, enrolled during active infection, were followed longitudinally. Trimming removed 4 bases at V and 6 bases at J, with 19 bases between. The CDR3 runs 15 residues. The germline V gene has CDR1 MDHEN and CDR2 SYDVKM.

The chain links TRBV28 to TRBJ2-7, with D possibly TRBD2 on 7 matching bases. This TCR derives from a man aged 55 to 69 with COVID-19, enrolled during active disease. Input material: peripheral blood. The CDR3 DNA reads TGTGCCAGCAGTTCCAATGGGGGGGGCCAGGGCGAGCAGTACTTC. Translation: CASSSNGGGQGEQYF.